The 28 T cell receptor beta chains reported below all come from one sample, sequenced in a study of cytomegalovirus exposure and HLA in healthy donors. It was with 60 Vbeta and 13 Jbeta primers that the PCR ran. Profiling relied on immunoSEQ multiplex PCR, and the TCRdb table lists in-frame clones only, not all of them. The top ten clones hold 1.5% to 1.8% of a sample with about 160,000 clones, just over 75% of them seen once. Sequencing was performed on PBMCs. The source of these receptors is a man between 40 and 49 years old in good health and CMV-seronegative.

The chain links TRBV19 to TRBJ1-5, with 7 nucleotides matching TRBD1. The CDR3 has 16 amino acids. V lost 5 bases and J lost 3; bases outside the gene matches: 10. Germline lookup yields CDR1 LNHDA and CDR2 SQIVND (reference sequence). The CDR3 here is CASSRHLQGDNQPQHF. CDR3 DNA: TGTGCCAGTAGTCGTCATCTTCAGGGGGACAATCAGCCCCAGCATTTT. The full variable domain, rest sourced from reference TRBV19 and TRBJ1-5, is DGGITQSPKYLFRKEGQNVTLSCEQNLNHDAMYWYRQDPGQGLRLIYYSQIVNDFQKGDIAEGYSVSREKKESFPLTVTSAQKNPTAFYLCASSRHLQGDNQPQHFGDGTRLSIL.

This sequence joins TRBV15 and TRBJ1-3; D is uncertain. Germline lookup yields CDR1 LNHNV and CDR2 YYDKDF (reference sequence). Trimming pared 0 bases from V and 1 base from J, leaving 10 bases between. The CDR3 loop spans 16 amino acids. The CDR3 DNA sequence: TGTGCCACCAGCAGAGATGGAACGGGGTCTGGAAACACCATATATTTT. As protein: CATSRDGTGSGNTIYF.

V and J are TRBV5-6 and TRBJ1-2; D not certain. Germline V gene lookup returns CDR1 SGHDT and CDR2 YYEEEE. Trimming pared 0 bases from V and 0 bases from J, leaving 9 bases between. The CDR3 is 15 residues long. The CDR3 loop is CASSLGAAANYGYTF. In DNA, the CDR3 is TGTGCCAGCAGCTTGGGCGCCGCCGCTAACTATGGCTACACCTTC.

This clone was seen a few times. V and J are TRBV9 and TRBJ1-5; the match to TRBD1 covers 9 bases. The CDR3 sequence is 15 residues long. In germline, CDR1 is SGDLS, CDR2 YYNGEE. V gave up 4 bases and J gave up 3 bases; unmatched junction bases: 5. The chain's CDR3 is CASSLQGADNQPQHF. In DNA, the CDR3 is TGTGCCAGCAGCTTACAGGGGGCCGACAATCAGCCCCAGCATTTT.

The V call is TRBV27, the J call TRBJ2-1; unclear D gene. The CDR3 extends over 15 amino acids. V lost 2 bases and J 0 bases, leaving 8 bases between the germline ends. CDR1 MNHEY and CDR2 SMNVEV come from the germline V gene (reference sequence). The CDR3 region is CASSLEASSYNEQFF. CDR3 sequence (DNA): TGTGCCAGCAGTTTAGAGGCGAGCTCCTACAATGAGCAGTTCTTC.

V usage is TRBV9 and J usage is TRBJ1-2; a possible D gene is TRBD1 (5 bases). The V and J ends lost 2 bases and 8 bases respectively, with 16 bases between them. Germline loops: CDR1 SGDLS, CDR2 YYNGEE. This CDR3 region has 14 residues. CDR3 DNA sequence: TGTGCCAGCAGCGTCGGTTCTCCCAGGGAAGGCTACACCTTC. This codes for CASSVGSPREGYTF.

The chain carries TRBV5-1 and TRBJ1-3; D unresolved. CDR1 and CDR2 (germline): SGHRS, YFSETQ. The CDR3 spans 14 residues. V lost 0 bases to trimming and J lost 4 bases, with 8 bases between them. CDR3: CASSLGTAGNTIYF. The CDR3 region has the DNA TGCGCCAGCAGCTTGGGCACAGCAGGAAACACCATATATTTT.

This chain links TRBV19 with TRBJ1-2; a weak D match, TRBD1 (5 bases). The V end lost 7 bases, the J end lost 8 bases, and 17 bases lay between the germline ends. There are 13 residues in the CDR3. The V gene's germline CDR1 is LNHDA and CDR2 SQIVND (reference sequence). The CDR3 sequence is CASTGGDFGGYTF. As DNA, the CDR3 is TGTGCCAGTACTGGGGGGGATTTTGGAGGCTACACCTTC.

This chain joins TRBV15 and TRBJ2-2; 10 bases map to TRBD1. The junction had 5 bases not matched to a gene; V was cut back by 1 base and J by 6 bases. This CDR3 is 16 amino acids long. CDR1 is LNHNV, CDR2 YYDKDF, per germline (reference sequence). The CDR3 sequence: CATSRVGQGFPGELFF. The DNA for the CDR3 is TGTGCCACCAGCAGAGTGGGACAGGGGTTCCCCGGGGAGCTGTTTTTT.

V gene TRBV9 combines with J gene TRBJ2-5; D might be TRBD2 (6 bases). The germline V gene has CDR1 SGDLS and CDR2 YYNGEE. The ends were cut back, 0 bases at V and 1 base at J, with 10 bases in the middle. This CDR3 is 15 amino acids long. The CDR3 sequence is CASSVAAGIQETQYF. The CDR3 DNA follows: TGTGCCAGCAGCGTAGCTGCGGGGATCCAAGAGACCCAGTACTTC.

The chain combines TRBV28 with TRBJ1-4; D uncertain. The germline V gene encodes CDR1 MDHEN and CDR2 SYDVKM. The CDR3 is 16 residues long. V shed 4 bases and J shed 7 bases, with 19 bases lying between them. CDR3 region: CASSWIREVRREKLFF. CDR3 nucleotides: TGTGCCAGCAGTTGGATTAGAGAGGTCCGTCGTGAAAAACTGTTTTTT. Using reference TRBV28 and TRBJ1-4 for the parts outside the CDR3, the full variable domain is DVKVTQSSRYLVKRTGEKVFLECVQDMDHENMFWYRQDPGLGLRLIYFSYDVKMKEKGDIPEGYSVSREKKERFSLILESASTNQTSMYLCASSWIREVRREKLFFGSGTQLSVL.

The chain is built from TRBV9 and TRBJ2-1; D is perhaps TRBD2 (5 bases). Germline V gene lookup returns CDR1 SGDLS and CDR2 YYNGEE. There are 12 residues in the CDR3. Trimming cost V 0 bases and J 12 bases, with 10 bases left between them. CDR3 coding DNA: TGTGCCAGCAGCGTAGGTCCCGGAGGGCAGTTCTTC. It encodes CASSVGPGGQFF.

Only one count was recorded for this clone. In DNA, the CDR3 is TGTGCCAGCAGCTTGAGAGGGGTCTCACGGGGGGAGCAGTACTTC. It encodes CASSLRGVSRGEQYF. The chain is built from TRBV5-4 and TRBJ2-7, with D possibly matching TRBD2 (6 bases). CDR3 length: 15 residues. Germline V lookup: CDR1 SGHNT, CDR2 YYREEE (reference sequence). The ends were cut back, 1 base at V and 7 bases at J, with 18 bases in the middle.

The chain combines TRBV5-1 with TRBJ1-1; no clear D. There are 16 residues in the CDR3. Trimming removed 5 bases at V and 0 bases at J, with 17 bases between. The germline gives CDR1 SGHRS, CDR2 YFSETQ. The CDR3 DNA reads TGCGCCAGCAGATTCACCCCGGGTTCCATGAACACTGAAGCTTTCTTT. Protein: CASRFTPGSMNTEAFF.

The chain combines TRBV9 with TRBJ2-7; 8 bases map to TRBD2. This CDR3 spans 15 amino acids. J was trimmed by 2 bases and V by 2 bases; bases with no gene match: 6. The germline CDR1 and CDR2 sequences are SGDLS and YYNGEE. CDR3 sequence: CASSVEETSAYEQYF. CDR3 in DNA: TGTGCCAGCAGCGTGGAAGAGACTAGCGCCTACGAGCAGTACTTC.

The chain employs TRBV27 and TRBJ2-3, with 10 positions matching TRBD2. V dropped 6 bases and J dropped 7; count of bases not matched to a gene: 7. Per the germline V gene, CDR1 is MNHEY and CDR2 is SMNVEV (reference sequence). The CDR3 runs 14 residues. This chain's CDR3 is CASRPSGRANTQYF. The DNA for the CDR3 is TGTGCCAGCAGACCTAGCGGGAGAGCAAATACGCAGTATTTT.

CDR3 nucleotide sequence: TGCGCCAGCAGCGGAAACGGCGGTGGCTACACCTTC. It codes for CASSGNGGGYTF. The chain has TRBV5-1 and TRBJ1-2; D is unresolved. Trimming removed 4 bases from V and 7 bases from J, with 11 bases in between. This CDR3 spans 12 amino acids. CDR1 and CDR2 from the germline V gene are SGHRS and YFSETQ.

The sample holds a few counts of this clone. The rearrangement links TRBV19 to TRBJ1-1; D is undetermined. CDR3 length equals 15 residues. Germline V gives CDR1 LNHDA, CDR2 SQIVND (reference sequence). V lost 5 bases, J lost 4 bases, and 17 bases lay in between. Written as DNA, the CDR3 is TGTGCCAGTAGTTATACCAATCATTCGGGCACTGAAGCTTTCTTT. Translating gives CASSYTNHSGTEAFF.

The V call is TRBV5-6, the J call TRBJ1-2; no definite D call. V lost 1 base to trimming and J lost 4 bases, with 17 bases between them. The CDR3 totals 16 residues. Germline CDR1 reads SGHDT; CDR2 reads YYEEEE. The CDR3 DNA sequence: TGTGCCAGCAGCTTGATCCGGGAGCTAGGTTTCTATGGCTACACCTTC. It specifies CASSLIRELGFYGYTF.

CDR3: CAWSVRGQNYEQYF. In DNA form, the CDR3 reads TGTGCCTGGAGTGTACGCGGACAGAACTACGAGCAGTACTTC. The chain recombines TRBV30 with TRBJ2-7; a possible D gene is TRBD1 (6 bases). Between the trimmed V and J ends, which lost 0 bases and 3 bases, there was a span of 12 bases. The CDR3 loop spans 14 amino acids. Germline CDR1 and CDR2: GTSNPN and SVGIG (reference sequence).

The genes are TRBV7-9 and TRBJ2-4; unclear D gene. There are 14 residues in the CDR3. The V end lost 1 base, the J end lost 8 bases, and 12 bases lay between the germline ends. CDR1 is SEHNR, CDR2 FQNEAQ, per germline (reference sequence). Here the CDR3 DNA reads TGTGCCAGCAGCTTAGTTTCGGCCGGAGACATTCAGTACTTC. Translating it yields CASSLVSAGDIQYF.

Of note for this clone: One end of the junction fails to match germline, which may point to a read error. The rearrangement links TRBV15 to TRBJ2-6; a weak D match, TRBD1 (5 bases). Germline loops: CDR1 LNHNV, CDR2 YYDKDF (reference sequence). The CDR3 has 16 amino acids. For the CDR3, the DNA is TGTGCCACCAGTGATGGGATTAGCTCTGGGGCCAACGGCCTGACTTTC. Its translation is CATSDGISSGANGLTF.

The chain uses TRBV4-2 and TRBJ1-1; the D gene is possibly TRBD1 (5 bases). Trimming removed 11 bases from V and 7 bases from J, with 17 bases in between. The CDR3 length is 12 residues. Germline V CDR1 and CDR2: LGHNA, YNFKEQ. The DNA of the CDR3 is TGTGCCGCTGTGGGTTCGGGACTTGAAGCTTTCTTT. This sequence encodes CAAVGSGLEAFF.

CDR3 loop: CASVYAGYGYTF. In DNA form, the CDR3 reads TGTGCCAGCGTCTACGCAGGGTATGGCTACACCTTC. The chain links TRBV6-6 to TRBJ1-2, with a possible D match to TRBD1 (5 bases). The germline V and J ends were trimmed by 8 bases and 5 bases, with 12 bases remaining between them. Per the germline V gene, CDR1 is MNHNY and CDR2 is SVGAGI (reference sequence). The CDR3 is made up of 12 amino acids.

The chain links TRBV5-1 to TRBJ1-2; 7 nucleotides match TRBD1. J was trimmed by 7 bases and V by 4 bases; bases with no gene match: 10. From germline, CDR1 is SGHRS and CDR2 YFSETQ. The CDR3 spans 14 residues. Written as DNA, the CDR3 is TGCGCCAGCAGCACGACAGGGCTATCAGGTGGCTACACCTTC. Translation: CASSTTGLSGGYTF.

The rearrangement joins TRBV11-1 to TRBJ2-7; 12 positions agree with TRBD2. This CDR3 has 15 amino acids. With 4 bases clipped from V and 4 bases from J, the junction kept 5 bases outside the gene matches. CDR1 and CDR2 from the germline V gene are SGHAT and FQDESV (reference sequence). CDR3 DNA: TGTGCCAGCAGCTGGACTAGCGGGATTCAGTACGAGCAGTACTTC. It translates to CASSWTSGIQYEQYF.

To note about this clone: The germline gene is not matched at one end of the junction; a read error may be the cause. The rearrangement joins TRBV18 to TRBJ2-2; 7 bases map to TRBD2. Per the germline V gene, CDR1 is KGHSH and CDR2 is LQKENI. The CDR3 is 17 amino acids. This CDR3 reads CASSPLAPGLSTGELFF. The CDR3 DNA is TGTGCCAGCTCCCCACTAGCGCCGGGACTGAGCACCGGGGAGCTGTTTTTT.

The chain has TRBV13 and TRBJ2-2; 10 bases align to TRBD2. J was trimmed by 6 bases and V by 1 base; bases with no gene match: 8. The CDR3 covers 17 residues. Germline V gene data show CDR1 as PRHDT and CDR2 as FYEKMQ (reference sequence). The CDR3 sequence: CASSLVSEREGPGELFF. CDR3 DNA: TGTGCCAGCAGCTTAGTGTCGGAGCGGGAGGGCCCCGGGGAGCTGTTTTTT.